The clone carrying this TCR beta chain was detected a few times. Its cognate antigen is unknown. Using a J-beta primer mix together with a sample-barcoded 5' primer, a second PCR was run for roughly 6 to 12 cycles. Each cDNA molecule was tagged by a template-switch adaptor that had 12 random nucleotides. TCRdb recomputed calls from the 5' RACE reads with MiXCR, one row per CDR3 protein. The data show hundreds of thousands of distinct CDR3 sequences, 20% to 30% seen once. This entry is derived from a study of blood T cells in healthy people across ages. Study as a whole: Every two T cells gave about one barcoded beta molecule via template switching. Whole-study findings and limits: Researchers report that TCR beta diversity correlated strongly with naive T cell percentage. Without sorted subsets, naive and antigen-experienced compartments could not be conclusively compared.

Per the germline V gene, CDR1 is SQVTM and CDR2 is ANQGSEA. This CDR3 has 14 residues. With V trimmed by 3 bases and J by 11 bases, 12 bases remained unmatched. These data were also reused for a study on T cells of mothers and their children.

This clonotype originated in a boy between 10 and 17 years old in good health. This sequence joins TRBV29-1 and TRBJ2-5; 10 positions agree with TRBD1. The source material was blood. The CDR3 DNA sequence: TGCAGCGTTGATCCGGGGACAGGGGCACGTCTGCAGTACTTC. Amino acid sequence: CSVDPGTGARLQYF.